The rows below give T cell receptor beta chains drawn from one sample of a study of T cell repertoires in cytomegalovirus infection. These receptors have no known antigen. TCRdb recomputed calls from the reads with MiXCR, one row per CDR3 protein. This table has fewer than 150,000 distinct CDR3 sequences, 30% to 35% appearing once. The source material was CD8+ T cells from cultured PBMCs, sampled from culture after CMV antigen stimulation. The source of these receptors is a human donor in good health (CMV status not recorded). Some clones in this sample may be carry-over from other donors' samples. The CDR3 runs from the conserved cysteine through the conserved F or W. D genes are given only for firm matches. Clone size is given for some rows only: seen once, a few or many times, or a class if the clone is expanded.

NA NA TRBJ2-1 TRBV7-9 TGTGCCAGCACCCATCCCACGTCTTCCTACAATGAGCAGTTCTTC CASTHPTSSYNEQFF
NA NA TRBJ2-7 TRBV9 TGTGCCAGCAGCGTAGACAGTCCCTCCTACGAGCAGTACTTC CASSVDSPSYEQYF
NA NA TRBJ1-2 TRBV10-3 TGTGCCATCAGTGAGACGAGCGTCCCAGCTAACTATGGCTACACCTTC CAISETSVPANYGYTF
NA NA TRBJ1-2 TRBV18 TGTGCCAGCTCACCACGGGCAGACGGGTCCCACTATGGCTACACCTTC CASSPRADGSHYGYTF
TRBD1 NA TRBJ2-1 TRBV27 TGTGCCACGATAGACAGGGGGAACAATGAGCAGTTCTTC CATIDRGNNEQFF
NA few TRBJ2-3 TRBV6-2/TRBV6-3 TGTGCCAGCAGAAACTGGGAGTCTCACACAGATACGCAGTATTTT CASRNWESHTDTQYF
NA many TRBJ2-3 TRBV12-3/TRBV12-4 TGTGCCAGCAGTTTGGCGACCACAGATACGCAGTATTTT CASSLATTDTQYF
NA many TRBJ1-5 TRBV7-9 TGTGCCAGCAGCTTAGTCTTACGGCAAGCTCAGCCCCAGCATTTT CASSLVLRQAQPQHF
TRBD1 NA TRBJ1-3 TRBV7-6 TGTGCCAGCAGTCGACAGGGGCCCTCTGGAAACACCATATATTTT CASSRQGPSGNTIYF
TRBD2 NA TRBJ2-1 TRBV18 TGTGCGACTCTCCCTAGCGGGGGGGGCGAAATGAATGAGCAGTTCTTC CATLPSGGGEMNEQFF
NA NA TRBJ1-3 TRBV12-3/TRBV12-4 TGTGCCAGCCCACCAGCAGACTCTGGAAACACCATATATTTT CASPPADSGNTIYF
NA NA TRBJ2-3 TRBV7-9 TGTGCCAGCAGCCCGCCAGTGCAGGGGTCCACCACAGATACGCAGTATTTT CASSPPVQGSTTDTQYF
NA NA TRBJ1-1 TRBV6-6 TGTGCCAGCAGGGATCCGGGACCGCACATGAACACTGAAGCTTTCTTT CASRDPGPHMNTEAFF
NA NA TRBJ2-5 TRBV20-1 TGCAGTGCTAGGCCAGCCACCCTCCAAGAGACCCAGTACTTC CSARPATLQETQYF
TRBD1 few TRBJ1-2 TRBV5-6 TGTGCCAGCAGACTACTCCCAGGAACAGGGGTTGGCTACACCTTC CASRLLPGTGVGYTF
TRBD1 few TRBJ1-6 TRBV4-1 TGCGCCAGCAGCCAGACAGGGGGAAGCGGGTCACCCCTCCACTTT CASSQTGGSGSPLHF
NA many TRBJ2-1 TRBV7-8 TGTGCCAGCAGCTTAGTGCCAGGAGGCTCCTACAATGAGCAGTTCTTC CASSLVPGGSYNEQFF
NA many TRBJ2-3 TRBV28 TGTGCCAGCAGCCCCGGGGGTTTGTCGGATACGCAGTATTTT CASSPGGLSDTQYF
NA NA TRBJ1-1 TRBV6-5 TGTGCCAGCAGTTACGTTGGGGGGGGGGCTTTCTTT CASSYVGGGAFF
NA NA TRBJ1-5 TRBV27 TGTGCCAGCAGTTTCTCGGGTTTCAATCAGCCCCAGCATTTT CASSFSGFNQPQHF
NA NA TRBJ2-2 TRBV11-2 TGTGCCAGCAGCTTAGCAGCCAGCTTAAGCACCGGGGAGCTGTTTTTT CASSLAASLSTGELFF
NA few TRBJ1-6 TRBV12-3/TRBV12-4 TGTGCCAGCAGCCCTTCTGTGAATTCACCCCTCCACTTT CASSPSVNSPLHF
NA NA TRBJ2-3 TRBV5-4 TGTGCCAGCAGCTTGGCCCCAGGGTCAGGGACAGATACGCAGTATTTT CASSLAPGSGTDTQYF
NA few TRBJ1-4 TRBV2 TGTGCCAGCAGTGACTGGGGGAAGAGAGAAAAACTGTTTTTT CASSDWGKREKLFF
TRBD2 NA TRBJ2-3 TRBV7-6 TGTGCCAGCAGCCCAACTAGCGGGAGCACAGATACGCAGTATTTT CASSPTSGSTDTQYF
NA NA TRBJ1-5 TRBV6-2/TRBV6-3 TGTGCCACTCAAATAGGATGGAATCAGCCCCAGCATTTT CATQIGWNQPQHF
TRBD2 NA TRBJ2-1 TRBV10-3 TGTGCCATCAGTGAAATGATAGCGGGGGGGTACAATGAGCAGTTCTTC CAISEMIAGGYNEQFF
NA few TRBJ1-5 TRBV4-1 TGCGCCAGCAGCCAAGGAGATACGGTCTCCAATCAGCCCCAGCATTTT CASSQGDTVSNQPQHF
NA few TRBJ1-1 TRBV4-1 TGCGCCAGCAGCCCGACACCGGGACCGTCAAACCCCCCAGGAGCTTTCTTT CASSPTPGPSNPPGAFF
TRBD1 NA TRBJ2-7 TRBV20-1 TGCAGTGCTAAGGACAGGTCGTTCTACGAGCAGTACTTC CSAKDRSFYEQYF
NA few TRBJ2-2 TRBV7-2 TGTGCCAGCAGCTTAGAATGGGGCGGCGGGGTCGCAACCATTGGCGGGGAGCTGTTTTTT CASSLEWGGGVATIGGELFF
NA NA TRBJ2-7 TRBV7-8 TGTGCCAGCAGCTTCCGGGACCAGGTATCGTGGGAGCAGTACTTC CASSFRDQVSWEQYF
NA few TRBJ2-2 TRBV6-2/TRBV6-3 TGTGCCAGCAGTTCCAGGACGAAAGCCGGGGAGCTGTTTTTT CASSSRTKAGELFF